This TCR beta chain was captured by sequencing in a study of cytomegalovirus exposure and HLA in healthy donors. The CDR3 length is 11 residues. Germline CDR1 is SGDLS and CDR2 is YYNGEE. As for this clone: Relative to the germline gene, one junction end is altered; a read error may explain this.

A multiplex PCR was run with 60 Vbeta primers and 13 Jbeta primers. TCRdb keeps only in-frame clones here, not all; method: immunoSEQ multiplex PCR. The data show over 110,000 clones, with 82% seen just once and around 2.4% held by the top ten. This sequence originates from a male donor in good health and CMV-seronegative. Sequencing was performed on PBMCs. The rearrangement links TRBV9 to TRBJ2-1; TRBD1 matches 9 bases. This CDR3 reads CASSGGQGRLF. Here the CDR3 DNA reads TGTGCCAGCAGCGGGGGACAGGGCAGGCTCTTC.